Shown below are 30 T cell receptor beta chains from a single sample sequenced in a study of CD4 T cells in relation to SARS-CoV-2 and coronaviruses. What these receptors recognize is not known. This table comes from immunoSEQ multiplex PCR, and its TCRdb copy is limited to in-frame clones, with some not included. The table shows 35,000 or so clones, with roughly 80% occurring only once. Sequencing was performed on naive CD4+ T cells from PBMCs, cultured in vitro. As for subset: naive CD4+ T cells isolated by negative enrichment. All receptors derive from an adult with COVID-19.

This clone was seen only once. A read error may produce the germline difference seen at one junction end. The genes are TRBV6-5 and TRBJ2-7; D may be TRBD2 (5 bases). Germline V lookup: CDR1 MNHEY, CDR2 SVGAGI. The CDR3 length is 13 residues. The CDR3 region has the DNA TGTGCCAGCAGTGACTCTCCCGGGAACGAGCAGTACTTC. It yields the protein CASSDSPGNEQYF.

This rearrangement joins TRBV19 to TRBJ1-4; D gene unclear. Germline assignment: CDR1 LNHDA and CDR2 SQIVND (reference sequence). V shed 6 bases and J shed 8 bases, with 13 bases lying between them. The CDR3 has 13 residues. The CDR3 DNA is TGTGCCAGTAGGGAAGACAAGGGCGAAAAACTGTTTTTT. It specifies CASREDKGEKLFF.

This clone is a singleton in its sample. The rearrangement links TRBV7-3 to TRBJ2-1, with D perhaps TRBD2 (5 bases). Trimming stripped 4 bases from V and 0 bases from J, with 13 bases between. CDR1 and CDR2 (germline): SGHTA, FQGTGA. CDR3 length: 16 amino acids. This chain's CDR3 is CASSSRSGSSYNEQFF. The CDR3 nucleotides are TGTGCCAGCAGCTCTCGAAGCGGTAGCTCCTACAATGAGCAGTTCTTC.

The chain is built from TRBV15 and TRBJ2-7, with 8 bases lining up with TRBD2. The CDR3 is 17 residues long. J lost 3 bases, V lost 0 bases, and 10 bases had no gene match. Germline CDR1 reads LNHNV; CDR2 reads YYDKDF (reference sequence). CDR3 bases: TGTGCCACCAGCAGAGATATAGTAGCCAGCGGGAGCTACGAGCAGTACTTC. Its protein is CATSRDIVASGSYEQYF. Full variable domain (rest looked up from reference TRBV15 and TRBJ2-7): DAMVIQNPRYQVTQFGKPVTLSCSQTLNHNVMYWYQQKSSQAPKLLFHYYDKDFNNEADTPDNFQSRRPNTSFCFLDIRSPGLGDTAMYLCATSRDIVASGSYEQYFGPGTRLTVT.

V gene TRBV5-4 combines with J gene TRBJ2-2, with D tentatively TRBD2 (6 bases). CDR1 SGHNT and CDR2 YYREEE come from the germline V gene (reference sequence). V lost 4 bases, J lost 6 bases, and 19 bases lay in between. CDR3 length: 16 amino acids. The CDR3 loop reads CASSLGGTRLAGELFF. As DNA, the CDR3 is TGTGCCAGCAGCCTGGGGGGAACCCGTTTGGCCGGGGAGCTGTTTTTT.

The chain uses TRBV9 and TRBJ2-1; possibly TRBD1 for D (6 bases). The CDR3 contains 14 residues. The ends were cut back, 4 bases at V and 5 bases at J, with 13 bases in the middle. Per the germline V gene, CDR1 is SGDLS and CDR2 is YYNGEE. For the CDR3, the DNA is TGTGCCAGCAGCACGGACAGATGGGACAATGAGCAGTTCTTC. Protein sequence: CASSTDRWDNEQFF.

The CDR3 loop reads CASSISGSSYEQYF. CDR3 DNA: TGTGCCAGCTCGATTAGCGGGAGCTCCTACGAGCAGTACTTC. This sequence joins TRBV18 and TRBJ2-7; TRBD2 matches at 9 bases. V gave up 6 bases and J gave up 0 bases; unmatched junction bases: 3. The CDR3 length is 14 residues. The V gene's germline CDR1 is KGHSH and CDR2 LQKENI. Full variable domain (remainder filled in from reference TRBV18 and TRBJ2-7): NAGVMQNPRHLVRRRGQEARLRCSPMKGHSHVYWYRQLPEEGLKFMVYLQKENIIDESGMPKERFSAEFPKEGPSILRIQQVVRGDSAAYFCASSISGSSYEQYFGPGTRLTVT.

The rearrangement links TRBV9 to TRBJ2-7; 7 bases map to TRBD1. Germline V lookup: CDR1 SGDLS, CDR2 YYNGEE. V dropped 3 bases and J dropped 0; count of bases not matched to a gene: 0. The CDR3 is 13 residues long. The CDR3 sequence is CASSAGGSYEQYF. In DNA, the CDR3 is TGTGCCAGCAGCGCAGGGGGCTCCTACGAGCAGTACTTC.

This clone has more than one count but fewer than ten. CDR3: CASSLKVSGAYEQYF. The CDR3 DNA reads TGCGCCAGCAGCTTAAAAGTGAGCGGGGCATACGAGCAGTACTTC. The chain has TRBV5-1 and TRBJ2-7, with 7 bases lining up with TRBD2. Trimming removed 2 bases from V and 4 bases from J; junction bases left unmatched: 9. Germline CDR1 SGHRS, CDR2 YFSETQ. The CDR3 has 15 residues.

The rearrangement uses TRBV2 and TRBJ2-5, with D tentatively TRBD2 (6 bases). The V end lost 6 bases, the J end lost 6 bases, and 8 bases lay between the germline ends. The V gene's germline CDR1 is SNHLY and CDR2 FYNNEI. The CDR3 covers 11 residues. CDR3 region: CASRGGKTQYF. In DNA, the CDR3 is TGTGCCAGCAGGGGAGGAAAGACCCAGTACTTC.

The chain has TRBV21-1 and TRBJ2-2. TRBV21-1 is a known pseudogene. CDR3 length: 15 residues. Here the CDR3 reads CASSPLGGGGGELFF. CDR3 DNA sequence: TGTGCCAGCAGCCCCTTAGGGGGCGGGGGCGGGGAGCTGTTTTTT.

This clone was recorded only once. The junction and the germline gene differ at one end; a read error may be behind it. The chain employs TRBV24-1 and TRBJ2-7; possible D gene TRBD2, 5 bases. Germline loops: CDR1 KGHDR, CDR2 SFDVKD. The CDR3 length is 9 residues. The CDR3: CATAGISRF. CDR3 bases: TGTGCCACCGCCGGGATTTCGAGATTC.

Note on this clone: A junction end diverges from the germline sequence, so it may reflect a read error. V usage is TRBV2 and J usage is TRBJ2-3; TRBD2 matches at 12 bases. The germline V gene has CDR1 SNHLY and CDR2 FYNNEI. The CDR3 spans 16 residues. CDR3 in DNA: TGTGCCAGCAGTGAACGGCTAGCGGGAGGGCTCGATATGCAGTATTTT. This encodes CASSERLAGGLDMQYF.

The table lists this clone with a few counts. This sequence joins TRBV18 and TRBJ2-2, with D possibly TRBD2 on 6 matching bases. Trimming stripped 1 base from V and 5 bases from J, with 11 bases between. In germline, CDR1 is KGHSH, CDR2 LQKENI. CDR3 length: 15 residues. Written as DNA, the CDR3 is TGTGCCAGCTCACCACTAGCGGCTAATACCGGGGAGCTGTTTTTT. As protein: CASSPLAANTGELFF.

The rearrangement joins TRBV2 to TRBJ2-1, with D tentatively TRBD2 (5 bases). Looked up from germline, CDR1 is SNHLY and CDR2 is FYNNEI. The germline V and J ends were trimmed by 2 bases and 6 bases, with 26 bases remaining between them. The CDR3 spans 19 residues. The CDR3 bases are TGTGCCAGCAGTGAATTCGGGCTAGCAGACACCCTCAGAGGCAATGAGCAGTTCTTC. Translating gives CASSEFGLADTLRGNEQFF.

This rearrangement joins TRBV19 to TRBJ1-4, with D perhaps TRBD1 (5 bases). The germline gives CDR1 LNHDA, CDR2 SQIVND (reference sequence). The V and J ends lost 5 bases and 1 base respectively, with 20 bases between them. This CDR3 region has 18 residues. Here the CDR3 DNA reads TGTGCCAGTAGTCTCGAGGGACCGTCAGTCCTAACTAATGAAAAACTGTTTTTT. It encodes CASSLEGPSVLTNEKLFF. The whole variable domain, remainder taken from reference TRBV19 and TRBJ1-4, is DGGITQSPKYLFRKEGQNVTLSCEQNLNHDAMYWYRQDPGQGLRLIYYSQIVNDFQKGDIAEGYSVSREKKESFPLTVTSAQKNPTAFYLCASSLEGPSVLTNEKLFFGSGTQLSVL.

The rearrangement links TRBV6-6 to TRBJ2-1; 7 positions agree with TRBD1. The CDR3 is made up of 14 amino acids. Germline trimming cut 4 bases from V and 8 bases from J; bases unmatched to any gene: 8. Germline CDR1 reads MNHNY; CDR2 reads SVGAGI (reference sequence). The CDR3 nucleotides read TGTGCCAGCAGTTCCAATACAGGGGTCCATGAGCAGTTCTTC. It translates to CASSSNTGVHEQFF.

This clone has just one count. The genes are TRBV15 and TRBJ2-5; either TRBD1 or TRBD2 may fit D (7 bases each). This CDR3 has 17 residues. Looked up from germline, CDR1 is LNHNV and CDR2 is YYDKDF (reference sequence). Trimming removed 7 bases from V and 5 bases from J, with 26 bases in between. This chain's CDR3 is CATTQGVRRGGRETQYF. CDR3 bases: TGTGCCACCACCCAGGGGGTACGGAGGGGGGGCAGGGAGACCCAGTACTTC.

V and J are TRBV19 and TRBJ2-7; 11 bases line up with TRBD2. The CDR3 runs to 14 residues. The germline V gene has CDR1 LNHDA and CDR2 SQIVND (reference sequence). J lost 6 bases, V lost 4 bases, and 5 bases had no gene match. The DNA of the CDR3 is TGTGCCAGTAGTAGGGCCGGGACTAGCGGCGAGCAGTACTTC. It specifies CASSRAGTSGEQYF.

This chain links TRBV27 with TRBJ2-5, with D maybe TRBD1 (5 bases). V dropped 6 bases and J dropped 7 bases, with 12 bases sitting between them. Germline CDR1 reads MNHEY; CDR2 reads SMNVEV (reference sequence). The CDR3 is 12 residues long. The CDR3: CASSNPTGTQYF. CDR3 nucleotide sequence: TGTGCCAGCAGCAACCCCACAGGGACCCAGTACTTC.

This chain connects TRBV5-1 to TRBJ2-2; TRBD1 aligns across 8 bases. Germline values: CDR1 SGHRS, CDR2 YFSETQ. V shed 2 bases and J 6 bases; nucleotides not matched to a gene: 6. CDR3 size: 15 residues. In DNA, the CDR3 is TGCGCCAGCAGCTTCGGTAACAGGGGGTCCGGGGAGCTGTTTTTT. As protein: CASSFGNRGSGELFF.

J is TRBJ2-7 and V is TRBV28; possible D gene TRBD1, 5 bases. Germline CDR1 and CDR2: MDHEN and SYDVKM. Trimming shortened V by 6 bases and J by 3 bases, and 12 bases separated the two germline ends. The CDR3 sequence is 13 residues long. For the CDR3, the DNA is TGTGCCAGCAGCACCACCGACAGCTACGAGCAGTACTTC. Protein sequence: CASSTTDSYEQYF.

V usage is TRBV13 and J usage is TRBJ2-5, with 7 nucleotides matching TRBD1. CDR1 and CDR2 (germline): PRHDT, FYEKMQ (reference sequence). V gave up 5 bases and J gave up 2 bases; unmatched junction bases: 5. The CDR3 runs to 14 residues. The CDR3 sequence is CASSHGTAQETQYF. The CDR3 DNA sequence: TGTGCCAGCAGCCACGGGACAGCACAAGAGACCCAGTACTTC.

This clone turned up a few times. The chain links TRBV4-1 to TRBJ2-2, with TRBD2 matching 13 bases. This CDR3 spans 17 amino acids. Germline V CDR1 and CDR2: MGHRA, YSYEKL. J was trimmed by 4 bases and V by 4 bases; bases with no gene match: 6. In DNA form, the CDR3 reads TGCGCCAGCAGCCGTATTGGACTAGCGGGAGTCACCGGGGAGCTGTTTTTT. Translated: CASSRIGLAGVTGELFF.

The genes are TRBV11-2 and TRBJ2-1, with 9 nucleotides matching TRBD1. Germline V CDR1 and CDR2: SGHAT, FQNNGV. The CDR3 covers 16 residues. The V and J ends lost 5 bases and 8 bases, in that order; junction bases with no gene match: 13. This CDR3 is CASSPSGQGNRYEQFF. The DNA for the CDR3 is TGTGCCAGCAGCCCTAGCGGACAGGGGAATAGATATGAGCAGTTCTTC.

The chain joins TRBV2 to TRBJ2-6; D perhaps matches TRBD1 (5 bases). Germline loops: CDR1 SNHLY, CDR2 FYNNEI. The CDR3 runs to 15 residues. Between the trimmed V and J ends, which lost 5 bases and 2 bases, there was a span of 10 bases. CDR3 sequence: CASSRDSAGANVLTF. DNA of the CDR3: TGTGCCAGCAGTCGCGACAGCGCTGGGGCCAACGTCCTGACTTTC. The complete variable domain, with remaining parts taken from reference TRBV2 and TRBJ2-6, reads EPEVTQTPSHQVTQMGQEVILRCVPISNHLYFYWYRQILGQKVEFLVSFYNNEISEKSEIFDDQFSVERPDGSNFTLKIRSTKLEDSAMYFCASSRDSAGANVLTFGAGSRLTVL.

In DNA form, the CDR3 reads TGTGCCTGGAAGGGGCTAGCGGGATATAATGAGCAGTTCTTC. It codes for CAWKGLAGYNEQFF. J is TRBJ2-1 and V is TRBV30; 9 nucleotides align to TRBD2. Germline V gene lookup returns CDR1 GTSNPN and CDR2 SVGIG (reference sequence). CDR3 length: 14 residues. After removal of 4 bases from V and 7 bases from J, the junction contained 8 bases not matched to a gene.

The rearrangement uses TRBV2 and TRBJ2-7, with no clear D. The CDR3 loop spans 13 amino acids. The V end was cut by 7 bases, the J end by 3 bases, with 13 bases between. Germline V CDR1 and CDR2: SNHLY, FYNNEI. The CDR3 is CASITELRYEQYF. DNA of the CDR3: TGTGCCAGCATTACAGAACTCCGCTACGAGCAGTACTTC.

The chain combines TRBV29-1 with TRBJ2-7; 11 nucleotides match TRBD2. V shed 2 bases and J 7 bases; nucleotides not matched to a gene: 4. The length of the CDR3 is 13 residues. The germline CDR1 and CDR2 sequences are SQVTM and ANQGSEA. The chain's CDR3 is CSVETSGSGEQYF. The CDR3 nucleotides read TGCAGCGTTGAAACTAGCGGGAGTGGGGAGCAGTACTTC.

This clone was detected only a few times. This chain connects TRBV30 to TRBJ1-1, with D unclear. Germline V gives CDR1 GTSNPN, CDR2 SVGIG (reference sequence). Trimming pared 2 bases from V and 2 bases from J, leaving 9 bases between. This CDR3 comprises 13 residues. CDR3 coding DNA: TGTGCCTGGAGTAACAGAGCCAACACTGAAGCTTTCTTT. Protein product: CAWSNRANTEAFF.